Described below is a single TCR beta chain sequence and its context. Antigen specificity is unknown. These data are taken from a study of radiation and T cells in renal cell carcinoma. Study at large: Nephrectomy followed 15 Gy stereotactic body radiation by 4 weeks. Study results and caveats: In blood, top tumor clones expanded by 2 weeks, shrinking by 4.

Time point noted: blood 2 weeks post-SBRT. Stated treatment: 15 Gy SBRT to primary tumor, nephrectomy 4 weeks later. Blood was sampled at baseline, 2 weeks and 4 weeks after SBRT. The tumor was a clear cell renal cell carcinoma. From germline, CDR1 is SGHAT and CDR2 FQDESV (reference sequence). The CDR3 totals 15 residues. Trimming at V came to 3 bases and at J to 5 bases, leaving 7 bases not matched to a gene. The assay was immunoSEQ multiplex PCR, and TCRdb's table has in-frame clones only and misses some. The sample comprises 150,000 to 180,000 clones, approximately 86% of which are singletons, and around 13% rests with the top ten.

The receptor comes from a woman in her 50s with renal cell carcinoma. The chain couples TRBV11-1 to TRBJ1-5, with TRBD1 matching 7 bases. The sample here was blood, taken from a patient whose treatment included radiotherapy and nephrectomy. CDR3: CASSLDPQGYQPQHF. The CDR3, as DNA: TGTGCCAGCAGCTTGGATCCACAGGGGTATCAGCCCCAGCATTTT.